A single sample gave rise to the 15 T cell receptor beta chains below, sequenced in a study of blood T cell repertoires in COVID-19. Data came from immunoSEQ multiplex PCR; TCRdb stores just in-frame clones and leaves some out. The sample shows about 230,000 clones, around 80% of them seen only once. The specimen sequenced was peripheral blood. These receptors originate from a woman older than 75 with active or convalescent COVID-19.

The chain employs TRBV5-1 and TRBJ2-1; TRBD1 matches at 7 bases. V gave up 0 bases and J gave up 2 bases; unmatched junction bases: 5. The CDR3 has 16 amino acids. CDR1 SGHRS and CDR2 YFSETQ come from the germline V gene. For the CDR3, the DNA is TGCGCCAGCAGCTTGGTACAGGGGCGAACCTACAATGAGCAGTTCTTC. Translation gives CASSLVQGRTYNEQFF.

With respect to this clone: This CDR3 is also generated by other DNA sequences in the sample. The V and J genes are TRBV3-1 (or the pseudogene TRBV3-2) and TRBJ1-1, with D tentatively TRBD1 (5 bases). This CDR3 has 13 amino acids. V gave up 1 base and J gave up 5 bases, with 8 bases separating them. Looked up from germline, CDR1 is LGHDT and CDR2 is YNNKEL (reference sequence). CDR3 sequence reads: CASSQGGGTEAFF. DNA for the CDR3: TGTGCCAGCAGCCAAGGTGGGGGGACTGAAGCTTTCTTT.

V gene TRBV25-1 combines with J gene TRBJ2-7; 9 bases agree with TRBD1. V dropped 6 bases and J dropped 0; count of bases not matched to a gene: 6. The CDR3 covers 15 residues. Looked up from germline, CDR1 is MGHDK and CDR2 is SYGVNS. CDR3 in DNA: TGTGCCAGCAGCCCAGGACAGGGGTCCTCCTACGAGCAGTACTTC. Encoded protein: CASSPGQGSSYEQYF.

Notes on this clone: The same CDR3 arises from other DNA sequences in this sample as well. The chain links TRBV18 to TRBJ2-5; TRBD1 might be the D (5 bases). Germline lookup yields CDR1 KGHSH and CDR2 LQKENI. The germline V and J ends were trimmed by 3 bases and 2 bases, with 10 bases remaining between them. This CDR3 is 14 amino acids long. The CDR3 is CASSPPQGQETQYF. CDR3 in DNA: TGTGCCAGCTCACCTCCCCAGGGTCAAGAGACCCAGTACTTC.

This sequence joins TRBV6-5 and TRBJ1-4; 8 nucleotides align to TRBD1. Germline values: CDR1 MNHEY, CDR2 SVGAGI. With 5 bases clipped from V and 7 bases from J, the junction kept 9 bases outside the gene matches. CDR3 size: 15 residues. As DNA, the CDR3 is TGTGCCAGCAGTCCCCAGGGGGCGCTGGGTGAAAAACTGTTTTTT. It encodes CASSPQGALGEKLFF.

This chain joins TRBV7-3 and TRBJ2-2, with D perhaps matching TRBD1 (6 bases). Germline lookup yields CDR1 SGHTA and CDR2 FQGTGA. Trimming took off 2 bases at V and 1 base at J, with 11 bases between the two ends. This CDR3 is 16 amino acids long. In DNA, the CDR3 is TGTGCCAGCAGCTTACAGGGGCTCCTGAACACCGGGGAGCTGTTTTTT. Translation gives CASSLQGLLNTGELFF.

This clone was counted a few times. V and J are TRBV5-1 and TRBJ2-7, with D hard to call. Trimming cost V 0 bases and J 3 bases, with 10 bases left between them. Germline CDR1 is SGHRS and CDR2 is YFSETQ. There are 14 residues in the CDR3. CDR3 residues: CASSLAPHNYEQYF. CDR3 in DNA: TGCGCCAGCAGCTTGGCGCCACATAACTACGAGCAGTACTTC.

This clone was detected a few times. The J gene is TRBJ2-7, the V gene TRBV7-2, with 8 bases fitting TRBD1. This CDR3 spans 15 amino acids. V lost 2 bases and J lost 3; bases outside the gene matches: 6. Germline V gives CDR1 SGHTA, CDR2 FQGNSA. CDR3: CASSLRAGGLYEQYF. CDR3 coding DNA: TGTGCCAGCAGCTTAAGGGCAGGGGGCCTCTACGAGCAGTACTTC. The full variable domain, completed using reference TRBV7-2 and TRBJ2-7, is GAGVSQSPSNKVTEKGKDVELRCDPISGHTALYWYRQSLGQGLEFLIYFQGNSAPDKSGLPSDRFSAERTGGSVSTLTIQRTQQEDSAVYLCASSLRAGGLYEQYFGPGTRLTVT.

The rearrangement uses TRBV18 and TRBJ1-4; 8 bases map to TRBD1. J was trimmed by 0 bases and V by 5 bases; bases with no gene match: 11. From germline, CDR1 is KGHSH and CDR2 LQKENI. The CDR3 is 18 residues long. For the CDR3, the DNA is TGTGCCAGCTCATCAAAACAGGGGGTCAGAGCAACTAATGAAAAACTGTTTTTT. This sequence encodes CASSSKQGVRATNEKLFF.

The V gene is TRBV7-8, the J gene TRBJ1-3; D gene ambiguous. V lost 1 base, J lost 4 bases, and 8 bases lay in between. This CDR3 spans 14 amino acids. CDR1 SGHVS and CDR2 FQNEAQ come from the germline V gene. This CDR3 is CASSLDLRGNTIYF. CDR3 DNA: TGTGCCAGCAGCTTAGACCTACGAGGAAACACCATATATTTT.

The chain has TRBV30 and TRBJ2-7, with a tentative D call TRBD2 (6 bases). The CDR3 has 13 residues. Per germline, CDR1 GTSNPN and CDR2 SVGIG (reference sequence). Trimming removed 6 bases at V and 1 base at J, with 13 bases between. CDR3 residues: CACERVVSYEQYF. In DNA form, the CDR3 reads TGTGCCTGTGAGCGGGTTGTTTCCTACGAGCAGTACTTC.

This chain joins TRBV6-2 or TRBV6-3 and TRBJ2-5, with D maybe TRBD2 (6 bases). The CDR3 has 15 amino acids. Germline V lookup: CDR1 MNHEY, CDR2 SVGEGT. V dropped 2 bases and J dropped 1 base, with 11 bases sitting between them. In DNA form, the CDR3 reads TGTGCCAGCAGTTACGGAAGGCGGGGCCAAGAGACCCAGTACTTC. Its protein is CASSYGRRGQETQYF.

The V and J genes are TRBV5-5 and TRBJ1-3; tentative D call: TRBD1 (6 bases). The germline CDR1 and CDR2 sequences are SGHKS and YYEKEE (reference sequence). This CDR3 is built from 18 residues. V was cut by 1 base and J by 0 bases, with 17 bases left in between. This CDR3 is CASSLLVAGVFSGNTIYF. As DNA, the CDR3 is TGTGCCAGCAGCTTGTTGGTGGCAGGGGTCTTCTCTGGAAACACCATATATTTT. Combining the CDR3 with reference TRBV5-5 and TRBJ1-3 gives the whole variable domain DAGVTQSPTHLIKTRGQQVTLRCSPISGHKSVSWYQQVLGQGPQFIFQYYEKEERGRGNFPDRFSARQFPNYSSELNVNALLLGDSALYLCASSLLVAGVFSGNTIYFGEGSWLTVV.

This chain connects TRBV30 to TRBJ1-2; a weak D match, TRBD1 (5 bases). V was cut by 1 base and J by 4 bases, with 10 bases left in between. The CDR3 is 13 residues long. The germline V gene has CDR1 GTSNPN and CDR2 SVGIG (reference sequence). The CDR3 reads CAWSADSPYGYTF. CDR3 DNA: TGTGCCTGGAGTGCAGACAGTCCCTATGGCTACACCTTC.

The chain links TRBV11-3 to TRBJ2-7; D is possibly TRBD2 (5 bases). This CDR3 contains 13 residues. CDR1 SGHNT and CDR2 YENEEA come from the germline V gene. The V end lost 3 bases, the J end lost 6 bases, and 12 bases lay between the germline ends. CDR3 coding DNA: TGTGCCAGCAGCTTCGGGATTGACGGCGAGCAGTACTTC. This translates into CASSFGIDGEQYF.